Listed below are T cell receptor beta chains from one sample, sequenced in a study of vaccination and CD4 T cells after COVID-19. TCRdb re-called the PCR reads through MiXCR, storing one row per CDR3 protein. Among 26,000 or so distinct CDR3 sequences listed, roughly 50% were seen once. The specimen comprised CD4+ T cells from blood, sampled about 7 months after SARS-CoV-2 vaccination. The source of these receptors is a human donor who had recovered from COVID-19. CDR3s include the opening cysteine and the closing phenylalanine or tryptophan. Fields, in order: D gene, CDR3 length, V gene, clone size, J gene, CDR3 protein, CDR3 DNA. D genes are given only for firm matches. Not every row has a clone size; where given, it reads once, few, many or a size class.

>NA|14|TRBV6-5|NA|TRBJ1-1
CASSYSQANTEAFF
TGTGCCAGCAGTTACTCGCAGGCGAACACTGAAGCTTTCTTT
>TRBD2|16|TRBV20-1|NA|TRBJ2-2
CSAKGLAGGDTGELFF
TGCAGTGCTAAGGGACTAGCGGGAGGGGATACCGGGGAGCTGTTTTTT
>TRBD1|17|TRBV12-3/TRBV12-4|NA|TRBJ2-2
CASSPIGQGPNTGELFF
TGTGCCAGCAGTCCGATAGGACAGGGCCCCAACACCGGGGAGCTGTTTTTT
>NA|12|TRBV19|few|TRBJ1-5
CASKGGNQPQHF
TGTGCCAGTAAAGGGGGTAATCAGCCCCAGCATTTT
>TRBD1|18|TRBV6-1|few|TRBJ2-7
CASSRERAGRGFSYEQYF
TGTGCCAGCAGCCGGGAAAGAGCCGGCAGGGGGTTTTCCTACGAGCAGTACTTC
>TRBD2|17|TRBV20-1|NA|TRBJ2-7
CSARGKFATSGPYEQYF
TGCAGTGCTAGAGGGAAGTTTGCGACTAGCGGGCCCTACGAGCAGTACTTC
>NA|11|TRBV29-1|NA|TRBJ1-1
CSVQGLYEAFF
TGCAGCGTCCAGGGGCTCTATGAAGCTTTCTTT
>TRBD1|14|TRBV6-1|few|TRBJ2-2
CASRLTGSTGELFF
TGTGCCAGCAGATTGACAGGGAGCACCGGGGAGCTGTTTTTT
>NA|14|TRBV20-1|few|TRBJ1-2
CSASQPGTFDGYTF
TGCAGTGCTAGTCAACCAGGGACTTTTGATGGCTACACCTTC
>TRBD2|15|TRBV7-2|few|TRBJ2-7
CASSLGGRSTYEQYF
TGTGCCAGCAGCTTAGGCGGGAGGTCTACCTACGAGCAGTACTTC
>TRBD2|13|TRBV20-1|few|TRBJ2-5
CSATLAGGETQYF
TGCAGTGCTACACTAGCGGGGGGCGAGACCCAGTACTTC
>NA|16|TRBV6-1|NA|TRBJ1-6
CATTRGSSSYNSPLHF
TGTGCCACGACTCGAGGGTCAAGCTCCTATAATTCACCCCTCCACTTT
>NA|12|TRBV20-1|NA|TRBJ2-5
CSAPGFQETQYF
TGCAGTGCTCCGGGGTTCCAAGAGACCCAGTACTTC
>NA|16|TRBV12-3/TRBV12-4|NA|TRBJ1-5
CASSFSNHLSNQPQHF
TGTGCCAGCAGTTTCTCCAACCATCTTAGCAATCAGCCCCAGCATTTT
>TRBD1|18|TRBV10-3|NA|TRBJ2-5
CAISESIGTGGWQETQYF
TGTGCCATCAGTGAGTCGATCGGGACAGGGGGTTGGCAAGAGACCCAGTACTTC
>NA|12|TRBV7-2|NA|TRBJ2-3
CASRLQADTQYF
TGTGCCAGCAGATTACAAGCAGATACGCAGTATTTT
>NA|17|TRBV6-2/TRBV6-3|few|TRBJ2-5
CASSYSAGGLELETQYF
TGTGCCAGCAGTTACTCGGCAGGTGGGTTGGAGTTGGAGACCCAGTACTTC
>NA|15|TRBV7-9|few|TRBJ1-1
CASSLGAGMNTEAFF
TGTGCCAGCAGCTTAGGGGCAGGGATGAACACTGAAGCTTTCTTT
>NA|13|TRBV2|NA|TRBJ2-5
CASSESWGETQYF
TGTGCCAGCAGTGAAAGCTGGGGAGAGACCCAGTACTTC
>NA|11|TRBV10-3|NA|TRBJ2-5
CAIRGQETQYF
TGTGCCATCAGGGGTCAAGAGACCCAGTACTTC
>TRBD2|16|TRBV20-1|few|TRBJ2-7
CSARDGVSGSLGEQYF
TGCAGTGCTAGAGATGGGGTTAGCGGGAGCCTAGGCGAGCAGTACTTC
>NA|15|TRBV6-1|NA|TRBJ2-7
CASSPRKWGVYEQYF
TGTGCCAGCAGTCCCAGAAAGTGGGGTGTCTACGAGCAGTACTTC
>TRBD1|13|TRBV20-1|NA|TRBJ2-1
CSALGTGYNEQFF
TGCAGTGCTCTAGGGACAGGTTACAATGAGCAGTTCTTC
>NA|12|TRBV7-9|NA|TRBJ2-1
CASSLDGGIRFF
TGTGCCAGCAGCTTAGATGGCGGGATCCGGTTCTTC
>NA|15|TRBV19|NA|TRBJ2-1
CASCIADFNYNEQFF
TGTGCCAGTTGCATAGCGGACTTCAACTACAATGAGCAGTTCTTC
>NA|11|TRBV2|NA|TRBJ2-1
CASSDWMEQFF
TGTGCCAGCAGTGATTGGATGGAGCAGTTCTTC
>TRBD1|16|TRBV5-1|few|TRBJ1-1
CASSLGQGSGYTEAFF
TGCGCCAGCAGCTTGGGACAGGGATCGGGTTACACTGAAGCTTTCTTT
>NA|16|TRBV7-3|NA|TRBJ2-2
CASSLSGGANTGELFF
TGTGCCAGCAGCCTTAGCGGAGGTGCGAACACCGGGGAGCTGTTTTTT
>NA|16|TRBV7-2|few|TRBJ1-2
CASSSGGGWPNYGYTF
TGTGCCAGCAGCTCCGGGGGGGGATGGCCTAACTATGGCTACACCTTC
>NA|16|TRBV20-1|few|TRBJ2-7
CSARHRQETITYEQYF
TGCAGTGCTCGGCATCGACAGGAGACTATCACCTACGAGCAGTACTTC
>TRBD1|14|TRBV6-5|few|TRBJ1-2
CASSYDRVKSGYTF
TGTGCCAGCAGTTACGACAGGGTTAAGAGTGGCTACACCTTC
>NA|13|TRBV7-3|few|TRBJ1-1
CASSLSRDTEAFF
TGTGCCAGCAGCTTAAGCAGGGACACTGAAGCTTTCTTT
>NA|17|TRBV7-9|NA|TRBJ2-1
CASSQKIDGLKNNEQFF
TGTGCCAGCAGCCAAAAGATCGACGGACTTAAAAACAATGAGCAGTTCTTC